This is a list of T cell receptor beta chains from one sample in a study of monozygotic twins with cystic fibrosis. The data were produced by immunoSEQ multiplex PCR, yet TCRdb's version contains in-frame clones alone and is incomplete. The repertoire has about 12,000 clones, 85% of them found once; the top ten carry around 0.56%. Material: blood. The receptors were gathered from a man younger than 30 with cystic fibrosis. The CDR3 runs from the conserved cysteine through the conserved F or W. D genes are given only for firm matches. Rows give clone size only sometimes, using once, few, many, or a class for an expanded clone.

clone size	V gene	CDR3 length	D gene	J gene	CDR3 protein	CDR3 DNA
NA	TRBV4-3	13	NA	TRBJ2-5	CASSQVTGGEQYF	TGCGCCAGCAGCCAAGTAACAGGTGGGGAGCAGTACTTC
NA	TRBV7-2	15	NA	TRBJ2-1	CASSLQQLIKNEQFF	TGTGCCAGCAGCTTACAACAGTTAATAAAGAATGAGCAGTTCTTC
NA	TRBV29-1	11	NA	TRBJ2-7	CSVVGGYEQYF	TGCAGCGTTGTAGGAGGGTACGAGCAGTACTTC
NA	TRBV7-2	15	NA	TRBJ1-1	CASSPATGAGTEAFF	TGTGCCAGCAGCCCGGCCACGGGAGCTGGCACTGAAGCTTTCTTT
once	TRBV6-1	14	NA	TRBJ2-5	CACQQGGGQETQYF	TGTGCCTGTCAACAGGGTGGAGGACAAGAGACCCAGTACTTC
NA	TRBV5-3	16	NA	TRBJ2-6	CASRYRALPGANVLTF	TGTGCCAGCCGGTATAGGGCTCTACCTGGGGCCAACGTCCTGACTTTC
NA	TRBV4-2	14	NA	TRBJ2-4	CASSQAGAKNIQYF	TGTGCCAGCAGCCAAGCGGGAGCCAAAAACATTCAGTACTTC
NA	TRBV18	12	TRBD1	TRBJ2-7	CASSSTGYEQYF	TGTGCCAGCTCGTCGACAGGGTACGAGCAGTACTTC
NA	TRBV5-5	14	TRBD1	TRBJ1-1	CASSFNRGRTEAFF	TGTGCCAGCAGCTTCAACAGGGGAAGGACTGAAGCTTTCTTT
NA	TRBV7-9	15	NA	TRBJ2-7	CASSLQKALTYEQYF	TGTGCCAGCAGCTTACAAAAGGCGCTCACCTACGAGCAGTACTTC
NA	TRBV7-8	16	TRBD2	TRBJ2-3	CASSLGRGLADDTQYF	TGTGCCAGCAGCTTAGGCCGGGGACTAGCGGATGATACGCAGTATTTT
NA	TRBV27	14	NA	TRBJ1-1	CASSLSGVGTEAFF	TGTGCCAGCAGTTTATCAGGTGTCGGCACTGAAGCTTTCTTT
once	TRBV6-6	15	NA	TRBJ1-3	CASSYEGVSGNTIYF	TGTGCCAGCAGTTACGAGGGTGTATCTGGAAACACCATATATTTT
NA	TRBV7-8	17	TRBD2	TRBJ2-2	CASMSLAGGPNTGELFF	TGTGCCAGCATGTCTCTAGCGGGGGGGCCCAACACCGGGGAGCTGTTTTTT
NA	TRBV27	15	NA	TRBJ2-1	CASSFLPNRDNEQFF	TGTGCCAGCAGTTTTCTCCCAAACAGAGACAATGAGCAGTTCTTC
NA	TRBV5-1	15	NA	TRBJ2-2	CASSPSILATGELFF	TGCGCCAGCAGCCCATCCATTCTAGCCACCGGGGAGCTGTTTTTT
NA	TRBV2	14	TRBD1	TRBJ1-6	CASSRQGVNSPLHF	TGTGCCAGCAGTCGACAGGGGGTTAATTCACCCCTCCACTTT
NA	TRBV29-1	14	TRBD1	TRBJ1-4	CSARDRGLGEKLFF	TGCAGCGCCCGGGACAGGGGGCTTGGTGAAAAACTGTTTTTT
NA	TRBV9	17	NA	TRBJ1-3	CASSVARGVASGNTIYF	TGTGCCAGCAGCGTAGCCCGGGGAGTGGCCTCTGGAAACACCATATATTTT
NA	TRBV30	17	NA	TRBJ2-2	CAWRHRPGHPNTGELFF	TGTGCCTGGAGACATCGTCCGGGACACCCGAACACCGGGGAGCTGTTTTTT
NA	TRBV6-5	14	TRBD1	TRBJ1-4	CASRLTGADEKLFF	TGTGCCAGCAGACTAACAGGGGCGGACGAAAAACTGTTTTTT
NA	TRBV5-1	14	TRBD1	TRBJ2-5	CASSLGTGPVTQYF	TGCGCCAGCAGCCTCGGGACAGGGCCGGTGACCCAGTACTTC
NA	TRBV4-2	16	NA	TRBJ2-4	CASSQESGPIENIQYF	TGTGCCAGCAGCCAAGAAAGCGGGCCTATTGAAAACATTCAGTACTTC
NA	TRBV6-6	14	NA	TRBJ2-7	CASRDHGSSYEQYF	TGTGCCAGCAGGGACCACGGCAGCTCCTACGAGCAGTACTTC
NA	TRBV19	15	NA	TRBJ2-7	CATSVGGAVSYEQYF	TGTGCCACCTCGGTGGGGGGGGCCGTCTCCTACGAGCAGTACTTC
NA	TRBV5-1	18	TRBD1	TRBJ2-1	CASSFGTGDLRSYNEQFF	TGCGCCAGCAGCTTTGGGACAGGGGACCTTCGCTCCTACAATGAGCAGTTCTTC
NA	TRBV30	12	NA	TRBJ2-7	CACRVTAYEQYF	TGTGCCTGCAGAGTTACGGCCTACGAGCAGTACTTC
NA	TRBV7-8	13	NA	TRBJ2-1	CASSLGVINEQFF	TGTGCCAGCAGCTTAGGGGTTATCAATGAGCAGTTCTTC
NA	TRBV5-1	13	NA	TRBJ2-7	CASSLGRNYEQYF	TGCGCCAGCAGCTTGGGTCGTAATTACGAGCAGTACTTC
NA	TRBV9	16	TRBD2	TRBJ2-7	CASSVGGLTSSYEQYF	TGTGCCAGCAGCGTAGGGGGACTAACCAGCTCCTACGAGCAGTACTTC
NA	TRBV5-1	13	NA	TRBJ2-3	CASSFSSTDTQYF	TGCGCCAGCAGCTTCAGTAGCACAGATACGCAGTATTTT
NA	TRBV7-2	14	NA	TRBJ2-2	CASSLVGGTGELFF	TGTGCCAGCAGCTTAGTAGGGGGGACCGGGGAGCTGTTTTTT
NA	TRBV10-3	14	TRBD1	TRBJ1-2	CAISEKGGGYGYTF	TGTGCCATCAGTGAAAAAGGGGGCGGGTATGGCTACACCTTC
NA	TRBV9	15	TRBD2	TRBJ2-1	CASSALAGGQDEQFF	TGTGCCAGCAGCGCACTAGCGGGGGGGCAAGATGAGCAGTTCTTC
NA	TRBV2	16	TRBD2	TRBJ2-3	CASSGLGAGDTDTQYF	TGTGCCAGCAGTGGTCTAGGCGCGGGAGACACAGATACGCAGTATTTT
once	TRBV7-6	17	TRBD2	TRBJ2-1	CASSLGSASGGNNEQFF	TGTGCCAGCAGCTTAGGATCGGCTAGCGGGGGGAACAATGAGCAGTTCTTC
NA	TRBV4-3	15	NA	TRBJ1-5	CASSQADDSNQPQHF	TGCGCCAGCAGCCAAGCCGACGATAGCAATCAGCCCCAGCATTTT
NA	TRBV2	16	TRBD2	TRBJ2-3	CASRPGLAGGTDTQYF	TGTGCCAGCAGGCCGGGACTAGCGGGGGGGACAGATACGCAGTATTTT
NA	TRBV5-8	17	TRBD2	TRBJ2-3	CASSLRLAGEREDTQYF	TGTGCCAGCAGCTTACGACTAGCGGGGGAGAGGGAAGATACGCAGTATTTT
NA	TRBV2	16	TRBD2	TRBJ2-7	CASSTTSGRPTQGQYF	TGTGCCAGCAGTACTACTAGCGGGAGGCCTACCCAAGGGCAGTACTTC
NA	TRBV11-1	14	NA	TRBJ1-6	CASSLRGNNSPLHF	TGTGCCAGCAGCTTACGGGGGAATAATTCACCCCTCCACTTT
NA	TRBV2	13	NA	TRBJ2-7	CASSWDLPGEQYF	TGTGCCAGCAGTTGGGACCTTCCGGGAGAGCAGTACTTC
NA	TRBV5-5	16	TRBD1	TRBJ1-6	CASSGGDRVGGSPLHF	TGTGCCAGCAGCGGTGGGGACAGGGTAGGTGGTTCACCCCTCCACTTT
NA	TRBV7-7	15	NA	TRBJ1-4	CASSLFRGPNEKLFF	TGTGCTAGCAGCTTATTTCGGGGCCCTAATGAAAAACTGTTTTTT
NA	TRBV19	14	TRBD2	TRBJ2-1	CASSKGLARNEQFF	TGTGCCAGTAGTAAAGGACTAGCGCGCAATGAGCAGTTCTTC
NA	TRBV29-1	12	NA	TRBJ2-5	CSVPSVQETQYF	TGCAGCGTCCCCAGCGTCCAAGAGACCCAGTACTTC
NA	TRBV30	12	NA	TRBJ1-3	CAWQGSGNTIYF	TGTGCCTGGCAGGGGTCTGGAAACACCATATATTTT
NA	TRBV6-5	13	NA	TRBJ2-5	CASSGTIQETQYF	TGTGCCTCGAGCGGTACCATCCAAGAGACCCAGTACTTC
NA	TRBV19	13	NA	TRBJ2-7	CASSRGTYDEQYF	TGTGCCAGTAGCCGTGGGACATACGACGAGCAGTACTTC